Listed here is a single TCR beta chain. These data are taken from a study of T cell repertoires in ileal Crohn's disease. Repertoires were generated with immunoSEQ multiplex PCR, while TCRdb's copy carries only in-frame clones and drops some. Of 11,000 or so clones in the sample, approximately 80% are singletons; the top ten hold less than 15%. The germline V gene encodes CDR1 MNHNS and CDR2 SASEGT. This CDR3 has 14 amino acids. V lost 6 bases and J lost 1, with 11 bases in between. Described time point: neoterminal ileum biopsy at postoperative endoscopy, about 6 months after surgery. The rearrangement links TRBV6-1 to TRBJ2-3; unclear D gene. The receptor comes from an adult with Crohn's disease. Sequencing input: ileal tissue. CDR3 in amino acids: CASRTGFRTDTQYF. The DNA of the CDR3 is TGTGCCAGCAGAACCGGGTTCCGCACAGATACGCAGTATTTT.